A selection of T cell receptor beta chains follows, all from one sample in a study of shared clonotypes between healthy human individuals. Generated by immunoSEQ multiplex PCR, the TCRdb table keeps only in-frame clones and is missing some. The repertoire has 1,100,000 or so clones, around three quarters of them found once; the top ten carry approximately 0.56%. The sequenced sample was memory CD4+ T cells from PBMCs. These receptors all come from a man between 18 and 29 years old in good health. Some clones in this sample may be carry-over from other donors' samples. CDR3s include the opening cysteine and the closing phenylalanine or tryptophan.

>TRBJ2-7|14|TRBV28
CASAAGLAGYEQYF
>TRBJ2-7|16|TRBV21-1
CASSKDAGHSSYEQYF
>TRBJ1-1|16|TRBV18
CASSYPPRGEVTEAFF
>TRBJ2-5|15|TRBV28
CASRSGGGTWETQYF
>TRBJ2-5|15|TRBV5-1
CASSPLPGTEETQYF
>TRBJ1-2|15|TRBV6-1
CASSARPGTAGSYTF
>TRBJ2-6|16|TRBV19
CASKSIGTSGANVLTF
>TRBJ2-5|14|TRBV28
CASSFGAARETQYF
>TRBJ2-1|15|TRBV5-4
CASSRAAGAYNEQFF
>TRBJ2-3|14|TRBV6-1
CASSEGTSTDTQYF
>TRBJ2-1|15|TRBV7-3
CASSLGLAEDNEQFF
>TRBJ1-4|13|TRBV27
CASRPLGGEKLFF
>TRBJ2-1|12|TRBV7-9
CASSLPGEGQFF
>TRBJ1-5|18|TRBV6-4
CASSDPEAATGINQPQHF
>TRBJ2-7|15|TRBV27
CATRIAGLQPYEQYF
>TRBJ2-1|18|TRBV4-2
CASSQDPRGAGVLAEQFF
>TRBJ2-7|14|TRBV19
CASSAVGPSYEQYF
>TRBJ1-5|14|TRBV4-2
CASSQGGGYQPQHF
>TRBJ1-1|17|TRBV7-9
CASSLSPLARDNTEAFF
>TRBJ2-7|11|TRBV5-4
CASSLDLSTEF
>TRBJ2-1|16|TRBV11-2
CASSSKAVNSYNEQFF
>TRBJ2-1|20|TRBV28
CASSRTSLGLAGAPYNEQFF